Each of the 13 T cell receptor beta chains below was sequenced from the same sample in a study of T cell repertoires in cytomegalovirus infection. TCRdb re-analysed the reads in MiXCR, keeping a single row per CDR3 protein. The table has 250,000 or so distinct CDR3 sequences, around 15% seen once; the top ten hold roughly half. Material for sequencing was CD8+ T cells from PBMCs. Receptors originate from a human donor in good health (CMV status not recorded). Some clones in this sample may be carry-over from other donors' samples.

This clonotype was counted ten times or more. This CDR3 reads CASRPQRGSLEEQFF. Written as DNA, the CDR3 is TGCGCCAGCAGACCCCAGCGGGGGAGCCTAGAAGAGCAGTTCTTC. V and J are TRBV4-1 and TRBJ2-1; TRBD2 aligns across 8 bases. Germline CDR1 MGHRA, CDR2 YSYEKL. The J segment lost 10 bases and the V segment lost 6 bases, leaving 14 bases of the junction unmatched. The CDR3 has 15 residues.

There are many counts of this clonotype. The chain combines TRBV7-2 with TRBJ2-1; 10 positions match TRBD2. The CDR3 consists of 16 residues. In germline, CDR1 is SGHTA, CDR2 FQGNSA. The V gene end was trimmed by 3 bases and the J gene end by 10 bases; junction bases not matched to a gene: 12. The CDR3 DNA reads TGTGCCAGCAGCTTTCTAGCGGGGGATGCCCCGACAGAGCAGTTCTTC. Translated: CASSFLAGDAPTEQFF.

This clonotype appeared many times. The rearrangement joins TRBV7-8 to TRBJ2-7; 8 positions agree with TRBD1. Germline V CDR1 and CDR2: SGHVS, FQNEAQ. Unmatched junction bases numbered 9, after V lost 6 bases and J lost 2 bases. The CDR3 spans 15 residues. The CDR3 spells CASSRQGTLTYEQYF. The CDR3 bases are TGTGCCAGCAGTCGACAGGGGACCTTGACCTACGAGCAGTACTTC.

This clonotype came up a few times. V and J are TRBV19 and TRBJ2-7, with D perhaps TRBD1 or TRBD2 (5 bases each). There are 11 residues in the CDR3. Per the germline V gene, CDR1 is LNHDA and CDR2 is SQIVND (reference sequence). V lost 5 bases to trimming and J lost 5 bases, with 7 bases between them. CDR3 coding DNA: TGTGCCAGTAGTGGGGGAAACGAGCAGTACTTC. Amino acid sequence: CASSGGNEQYF.

This clonotype has more than one count but fewer than ten. V gene TRBV14 combines with J gene TRBJ1-2; no definite D call. Germline V lookup: CDR1 SGHDN, CDR2 FVKESK. The CDR3 extends over 14 amino acids. The germline V and J ends were trimmed by 1 base and 2 bases, with 8 bases remaining between them. The CDR3 coding sequence is TGTGCCAGCAGCCAAGGAGCGCCGAACTATGGCTACACCTTC. Protein: CASSQGAPNYGYTF.

This clonotype was counted at least ten times. The V gene is TRBV7-2, the J gene TRBJ2-1, with a possible D match to TRBD2 (5 bases). This CDR3 spans 10 amino acids. The ends were cut back, 8 bases at V and 14 bases at J, with 13 bases in the middle. CDR1 is SGHTA and CDR2 is FQGNSA in the germline V gene. The CDR3 region is CASPTEREFF. In nucleotides, the CDR3 is TGTGCCAGCCCAACTGAGAGGGAGTTCTTC.

V is TRBV4-3 and J is TRBJ2-1, with unresolved D. V dropped 2 bases and J dropped 6 bases, with 8 bases sitting between them. The CDR3 sequence is 13 residues long. From germline, CDR1 is LGHNA and CDR2 YSLEER. The CDR3 region has the DNA TGCGCCAGCAGCCAATGGACCATCAATGAGCAGTTCTTC. Residues: CASSQWTINEQFF.

This clonotype showed up just a few times. This sequence joins TRBV6-2 or TRBV6-3 and TRBJ2-5; 9 nucleotides agree with TRBD1. V shed 0 bases and J 5 bases; nucleotides not matched to a gene: 7. Germline V lookup: CDR1 MNHEY, CDR2 SVGEGT. The CDR3 is 16 amino acids. In DNA form, the CDR3 reads TGTGCCAGCAGTTACTCAGGACAGGGGTTTTCGGAGACCCAGTACTTC. It encodes CASSYSGQGFSETQYF.

V and J are TRBV7-9 and TRBJ2-5; TRBD1 matches at 8 bases. The CDR3 runs to 15 residues. Germline CDR1 SEHNR, CDR2 FQNEAQ (reference sequence). Trimming cost V 4 bases and J 4 bases; bases outside gene matches: 8. CDR3 sequence: CASSSRQGPLETQYF. Written as DNA, the CDR3 is TGTGCCAGCAGCTCACGACAGGGGCCGCTAGAGACCCAGTACTTC.

This clonotype was observed many times. The chain is built from TRBV7-6 and TRBJ2-1, with D uncertain. The CDR3 extends over 13 amino acids. Germline CDR1 reads SGHVS; CDR2 reads FNYEAQ. With 5 bases removed from V and 4 bases from J, the gap between germline ends came to 9 bases. This CDR3 is CASSLDWYNEQFF. The CDR3 nucleotides are TGTGCCAGCAGCCTAGACTGGTACAATGAGCAGTTCTTC.

This sequence joins TRBV6-5 and TRBJ2-3, with 9 positions matching TRBD2. With V trimmed by 0 bases and J by 1 base, 23 bases remained unmatched. The germline V gene encodes CDR1 MNHEY and CDR2 SVGAGI. This CDR3 spans 23 amino acids. The CDR3 protein is CASSYSPDDTGVQSGGRTDTQYF. In DNA form, the CDR3 reads TGTGCCAGCAGTTACTCGCCGGATGATACAGGGGTACAAAGCGGGGGGCGCACAGATACGCAGTATTTT.

This clonotype appeared a few times. The J gene is TRBJ2-2, the V gene TRBV11-1, with D perhaps matching TRBD1 (5 bases). The germline V and J ends were trimmed by 1 base and 1 base, with 10 bases remaining between them. Germline V CDR1 and CDR2: SGHAT, FQDESV (reference sequence). The CDR3 totals 16 residues. The CDR3 region is CASSLGLGQNTGELFF. The CDR3 nucleotides read TGTGCCAGCAGCTTAGGCCTCGGACAGAACACCGGGGAGCTGTTTTTT.

This clonotype has ten or more counts. The chain employs TRBV2 and TRBJ2-1; possible D gene TRBD1, 6 bases. Germline CDR1 and CDR2: SNHLY and FYNNEI. CDR3 length: 13 amino acids. V gave up 10 bases and J gave up 6 bases, with 16 bases separating them. In DNA, the CDR3 is TGTGCCACCGGAGCTGGGGGCATCAATGAGCAGTTCTTC. Translating it yields CATGAGGINEQFF.